This entry concerns a single TCR beta chain. This sample is drawn from a study of CD8+CD57+ T cells in acquired aplastic anemia. Patients chosen for sequencing had shown CD8+CD57+ cell expansion by flow cytometry. TCR beta VDJ and CDR3 profiles were obtained from a genomic DNA template. Each CDR3 protein gets one entry after TCRdb re-called the reads with MiXCR. This sample carries about 470,000 distinct CDR3 sequences, around 33% of them seen once, and the ten largest clones take roughly 0.8%. Germline V lookup: CDR1 SNHLY, CDR2 FYNNEI. This CDR3 is built from 14 residues. Trimming took 5 bases from V and 9 from J, leaving 17 bases between them.

The source of this sequence is a human donor with aplastic anemia. This chain uses TRBV2 with TRBJ2-1; TRBD2 might be the D (7 bases). Source material: sorted CD4+, CD8+, or CD8+CD57+ T cells (not recorded which) from PBMCs. The CDR3 coding sequence is TGTGCCAGCAGTTTAGGGGGGGCCTCGGCTGAGCAGTTCTTC. Translating it yields CASSLGGASAEQFF.